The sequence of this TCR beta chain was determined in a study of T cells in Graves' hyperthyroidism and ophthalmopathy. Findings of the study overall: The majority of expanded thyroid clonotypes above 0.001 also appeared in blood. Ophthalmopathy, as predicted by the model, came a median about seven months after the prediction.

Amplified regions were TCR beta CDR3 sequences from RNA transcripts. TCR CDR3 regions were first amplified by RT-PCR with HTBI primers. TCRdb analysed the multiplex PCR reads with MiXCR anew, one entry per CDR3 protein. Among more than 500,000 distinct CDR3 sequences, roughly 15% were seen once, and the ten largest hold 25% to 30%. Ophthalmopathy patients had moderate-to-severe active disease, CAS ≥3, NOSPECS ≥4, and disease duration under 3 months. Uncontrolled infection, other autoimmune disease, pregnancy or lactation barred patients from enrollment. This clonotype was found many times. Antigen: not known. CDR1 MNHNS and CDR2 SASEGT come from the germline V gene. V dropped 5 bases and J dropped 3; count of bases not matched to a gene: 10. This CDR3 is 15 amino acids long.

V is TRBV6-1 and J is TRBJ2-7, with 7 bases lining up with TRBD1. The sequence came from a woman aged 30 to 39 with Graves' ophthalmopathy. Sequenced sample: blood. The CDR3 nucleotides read TGTGCCAGCAGTACCACCGGGACAGAGTACTACGAGCAGTACTTC. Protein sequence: CASSTTGTEYYEQYF.